Following are 8 T cell receptor beta chains from one sample sequenced in a study of T cells in Graves' hyperthyroidism and ophthalmopathy. RNA transcripts served as the template for amplifying TCR beta CDR3 regions. Initially, a first-round RT-PCR of the TCR CDR3 employed the HTBI primer set. Each CDR3 protein gets one entry after TCRdb re-called the multiplex PCR reads with MiXCR. The table records about 840,000 distinct CDR3 sequences, around 39% of them present only once. The sequenced sample was blood. The receptors here all came from a man aged 18 to 35 with Graves' hyperthyroidism.

This chain uses TRBV6-2 or TRBV6-3 with TRBJ1-1; D is unclear. The germline CDR1 and CDR2 sequences are MNHEY and SVGEGT. V was clipped by 6 bases and J by 0 bases, with 14 bases between them. The CDR3 contains 15 residues. CDR3 in DNA: TGTGCCAGCAGAACCCTCGACACGTTGAACACTGAAGCTTTCTTT. The encoded protein is CASRTLDTLNTEAFF.

This clonotype has a count of ten or more. The rearrangement uses TRBV14 and TRBJ1-1, with 7 bases aligning to TRBD1. Unmatched junction bases numbered 1, after V lost 0 bases and J lost 0 bases. CDR3 length equals 15 residues. The germline gives CDR1 SGHDN, CDR2 FVKESK. CDR3 bases: TGTGCCAGCAGCCAAGAGGGACAGATGAACACTGAAGCTTTCTTT. This gives the protein CASSQEGQMNTEAFF.

The V gene is TRBV6-5, the J gene TRBJ1-1; D unclear. The CDR3 runs 14 residues. Germline CDR1 and CDR2: MNHEY and SVGAGI. V was pared by 3 bases and J by 1 base, with 9 bases between. The CDR3 is CASSYFGKNTEAFF. As DNA, the CDR3 is TGTGCCAGCAGTTATTTCGGGAAGAACACTGAAGCTTTCTTT.

The chain is built from TRBV2 and TRBJ2-5; 12 nucleotides agree with TRBD2. The V and J ends lost 7 bases and 4 bases, in that order; junction bases with no gene match: 10. The germline gives CDR1 SNHLY, CDR2 FYNNEI. The length of the CDR3 is 16 residues. The DNA of the CDR3 is TGTGCCAGCACGTCGACTAGCGGGAGTTCGGGAGAGACCCAGTACTTC. It specifies CASTSTSGSSGETQYF. Combining the CDR3 with reference TRBV2 and TRBJ2-5 gives the whole variable domain EPEVTQTPSHQVTQMGQEVILRCVPISNHLYFYWYRQILGQKVEFLVSFYNNEISEKSEIFDDQFSVERPDGSNFTLKIRSTKLEDSAMYFCASTSTSGSSGETQYFGPGTRLLVL.

At least ten counts were recorded for this clonotype. CDR3 amino acids: CSAGRINYGYTF. The CDR3 region has the DNA TGCAGCGCCGGACGGATTAACTATGGCTACACCTTC. This chain links TRBV29-1 with TRBJ1-2; D is uncertain. V lost 7 bases to trimming and J lost 1 base, with 10 bases between them. The CDR3 contains 12 residues. CDR1 SQVTM and CDR2 ANQGSEA come from the germline V gene.

The chain recombines TRBV4-1 with TRBJ2-6; 9 nucleotides line up with TRBD1. The CDR3 sequence is 18 residues long. After removal of 2 bases from V and 1 base from J, the junction contained 6 bases not matched to a gene. The germline V gene encodes CDR1 MGHRA and CDR2 YSYEKL. DNA of the CDR3: TGCGCCAGCAGCCAAAGAACAGGGGGCGCGTCTGGGGCCAACGTCCTGACTTTC. Protein: CASSQRTGGASGANVLTF.

V is TRBV4-1 and J is TRBJ1-1; D gene uncertain. The CDR3 has 13 residues. The germline gives CDR1 MGHRA, CDR2 YSYEKL. Between the trimmed V and J ends, which lost 5 bases and 7 bases, there was a span of 14 bases. The CDR3 spells CASSSSGSLEAFF. The CDR3 region has the DNA TGCGCCAGCAGCTCGTCGGGCAGCCTTGAAGCTTTCTTT.

J is TRBJ1-1 and V is TRBV20-1; 7 positions agree with TRBD1. CDR1 DFQATT and CDR2 SNEGSKA come from the germline V gene (reference sequence). Losses at the gene ends were 5 bases for V and 4 bases for J; bases not matched to a gene: 10. The CDR3 length is 14 residues. CDR3 DNA: TGCAGTGCTTCTGACAGGGTTTCGGGCACTGAAGCTTTCTTT. It codes for CSASDRVSGTEAFF.